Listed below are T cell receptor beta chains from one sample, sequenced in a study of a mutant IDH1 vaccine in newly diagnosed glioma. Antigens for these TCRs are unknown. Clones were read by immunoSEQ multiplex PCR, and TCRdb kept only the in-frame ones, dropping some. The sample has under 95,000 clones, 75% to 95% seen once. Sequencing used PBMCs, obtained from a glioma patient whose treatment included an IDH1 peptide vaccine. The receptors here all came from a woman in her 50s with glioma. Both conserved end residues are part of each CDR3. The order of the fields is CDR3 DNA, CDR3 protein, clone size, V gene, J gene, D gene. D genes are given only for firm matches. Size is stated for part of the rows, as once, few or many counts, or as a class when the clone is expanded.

CDR3nt: TGTGCCATCAGTGAAGGACAGGACTACAATGAGCAGTTCTTC
CDR3aa: CAISEGQDYNEQFF
abundance: -
v_gene: TRBV10-3
j_gene: TRBJ2-1
d_gene: TRBD1

CDR3nt: TGTGCCACCAGCAGAGAACGGGACAGCCATCCCGCTGAAGCTTTCTTT
CDR3aa: CATSRERDSHPAEAFF
abundance: few
v_gene: TRBV15
j_gene: TRBJ1-1
d_gene: TRBD1

CDR3nt: TGTGCCAGCAGACCCCCGGGGGGCTCCTACAATGAGCAGTTCTTC
CDR3aa: CASRPPGGSYNEQFF
abundance: -
v_gene: TRBV6-1
j_gene: TRBJ2-1
d_gene: TRBD2

CDR3nt: TGTGCCAGCAGCCAAGTACAAACTAGCGGGAGATCCTACGAGCAGTACTTC
CDR3aa: CASSQVQTSGRSYEQYF
abundance: -
v_gene: TRBV4-2
j_gene: TRBJ2-7
d_gene: TRBD2

CDR3nt: TGCGCCAGCAGCCCTGGGGCCCGCACAGATACGCAGTATTTT
CDR3aa: CASSPGARTDTQYF
abundance: -
v_gene: TRBV5-1
j_gene: TRBJ2-3
d_gene: -

CDR3nt: TGCGCCAGCAGCCCCGGGACAAGGGGGGACTACGAGCAGTACTTC
CDR3aa: CASSPGTRGDYEQYF
abundance: -
v_gene: TRBV5-1
j_gene: TRBJ2-7
d_gene: -

CDR3nt: TGCAGCGTCGCGACGGGACTCCCGCTTGGCTACACCTTC
CDR3aa: CSVATGLPLGYTF
abundance: once
v_gene: TRBV29-1
j_gene: TRBJ1-2
d_gene: -

CDR3nt: TGTGCCAGCAGCCAGGACTTAGCGACTAACTATGGCTACACCTTC
CDR3aa: CASSQDLATNYGYTF
abundance: -
v_gene: TRBV14
j_gene: TRBJ1-2
d_gene: -

CDR3nt: TGTGCCTCAATGACTAGCGGGAGGGCCACTGAGCAGTTCTTC
CDR3aa: CASMTSGRATEQFF
abundance: -
v_gene: TRBV30
j_gene: TRBJ2-1
d_gene: TRBD2

CDR3nt: TGTGCCAGCAGTTCCCAGACTAGCGGGGTATCCTACGAGCAGTACTTC
CDR3aa: CASSSQTSGVSYEQYF
abundance: -
v_gene: TRBV7-2
j_gene: TRBJ2-7
d_gene: TRBD2

CDR3nt: TGTGCCAGCAGCATCTTAGCGGGACGCTCCTACAATGAGCAGTTCTTC
CDR3aa: CASSILAGRSYNEQFF
abundance: once
v_gene: TRBV13
j_gene: TRBJ2-1
d_gene: TRBD2

CDR3nt: TGTGCCAGCAGAAACAGGGGTTCGGGGCAGTACTTC
CDR3aa: CASRNRGSGQYF
abundance: once
v_gene: TRBV6-5
j_gene: TRBJ2-7
d_gene: TRBD1

CDR3nt: TGCAGCGTTGAACTTATAATTGGGGGCACTGAAGCTTTCTTT
CDR3aa: CSVELIIGGTEAFF
abundance: -
v_gene: TRBV29-1
j_gene: TRBJ1-1
d_gene: -

CDR3nt: TGTGCCAGCAGCCTTAAGATGGGGACCGTCACCTACAATGAGCAGTTCTTC
CDR3aa: CASSLKMGTVTYNEQFF
abundance: -
v_gene: TRBV5-6
j_gene: TRBJ2-1
d_gene: -

CDR3nt: TGTGCCAGCAGCTCTCCTGCCCAGGGCGGCTACACCTTC
CDR3aa: CASSSPAQGGYTF
abundance: -
v_gene: TRBV5-4
j_gene: TRBJ1-2
d_gene: -

CDR3nt: TGTGCCAGCAGTATCCCCCCGGGGAACACTGAAGCTTTCTTT
CDR3aa: CASSIPPGNTEAFF
abundance: -
v_gene: TRBV6-6
j_gene: TRBJ1-1
d_gene: -

CDR3nt: TGCAGCGTTGGAGGCAGCCGTTCCTACAATGAGCAGTTCTTC
CDR3aa: CSVGGSRSYNEQFF
abundance: -
v_gene: TRBV29-1
j_gene: TRBJ2-1
d_gene: -

CDR3nt: TGTGCCAGCAGTGTGACAGGTTCCTCTGGAAACACCATATATTTT
CDR3aa: CASSVTGSSGNTIYF
abundance: -
v_gene: TRBV6-1
j_gene: TRBJ1-3
d_gene: -

CDR3nt: TGTGCCAGTACTCGGACTAGCGGGGCATCCTACAATGAGCAGTTCTTC
CDR3aa: CASTRTSGASYNEQFF
abundance: once
v_gene: TRBV19
j_gene: TRBJ2-1
d_gene: TRBD2

CDR3nt: TGTGCCAGCAGTTTGGGTGGGAAATCTAGGTTTCCCTCCTACGAGCAGTACTTC
CDR3aa: CASSLGGKSRFPSYEQYF
abundance: -
v_gene: TRBV28
j_gene: TRBJ2-7
d_gene: -

CDR3nt: TGTGCCTCGTGGTCCGGGGGCTTGGGAGCTTTCTTT
CDR3aa: CASWSGGLGAFF
abundance: -
v_gene: TRBV28
j_gene: TRBJ1-1
d_gene: -

CDR3nt: TGTGCCAGCCAGGGACTTAAACACACAGATACGCAGTATTTT
CDR3aa: CASQGLKHTDTQYF
abundance: -
v_gene: TRBV19
j_gene: TRBJ2-3
d_gene: -

CDR3nt: TGTGCCAGCAGTTCCAGGACTAGCGGAAAATACAATGAGCAGTTCTTC
CDR3aa: CASSSRTSGKYNEQFF
abundance: -
v_gene: TRBV28
j_gene: TRBJ2-1
d_gene: TRBD2

CDR3nt: TGTGCCAGCAGCTTGGCCCCTACAGGAGATTCACCCCTCCACTTT
CDR3aa: CASSLAPTGDSPLHF
abundance: -
v_gene: TRBV5-6
j_gene: TRBJ1-6
d_gene: -

CDR3nt: TGTGCCAGCAGCCCGACGGGACAGGGGGAGAATGGCTACACCTTC
CDR3aa: CASSPTGQGENGYTF
abundance: -
v_gene: TRBV14
j_gene: TRBJ1-2
d_gene: TRBD1

CDR3nt: TGCGCCAGCAGCCAGGGACTAGCGCCATTCAATGAGCAGTTCTTC
CDR3aa: CASSQGLAPFNEQFF
abundance: -
v_gene: TRBV4-1
j_gene: TRBJ2-1
d_gene: TRBD2

CDR3nt: TGTGCCAGCAGCCGTCGTACCTTTGACCCTATCTACGAGCAGTACTTC
CDR3aa: CASSRRTFDPIYEQYF
abundance: -
v_gene: TRBV13
j_gene: TRBJ2-7
d_gene: -

CDR3nt: TGTGCCAGCAGCGAACAGGATACGCAGTATTTT
CDR3aa: CASSEQDTQYF
abundance: -
v_gene: TRBV13
j_gene: TRBJ2-3
d_gene: -

CDR3nt: TGTGCCAGCACTGCCCAAGAGACCCAGTACTTC
CDR3aa: CASTAQETQYF
abundance: -
v_gene: TRBV6-1
j_gene: TRBJ2-5
d_gene: -

CDR3nt: TGTGCCAGCTCACCTCGGGGGGACTATAGCAATCAGCCCCAGCATTTT
CDR3aa: CASSPRGDYSNQPQHF
abundance: -
v_gene: TRBV18
j_gene: TRBJ1-5
d_gene: -

CDR3nt: TGTGCCAGCAGTTCCCGACTAGCGGGATTAACCTACGAGCAGTACTTC
CDR3aa: CASSSRLAGLTYEQYF
abundance: few
v_gene: TRBV6-5
j_gene: TRBJ2-7
d_gene: TRBD2

CDR3nt: TGTGCCAGCAGTCCTCATAGCTCTGGGGCCAACGTCCTGACTTTC
CDR3aa: CASSPHSSGANVLTF
abundance: -
v_gene: TRBV28
j_gene: TRBJ2-6
d_gene: -

CDR3nt: TGTGCCAGCAGCTCCGACCGGACTAGCGGGGGGCCTAGCTCCTACGAGCAGTACTTC
CDR3aa: CASSSDRTSGGPSSYEQYF
abundance: -
v_gene: TRBV7-2
j_gene: TRBJ2-7
d_gene: TRBD2

CDR3nt: TGCGCCAGCAGCTGGGGCCAAGAGACCCAGTACTTC
CDR3aa: CASSWGQETQYF
abundance: -
v_gene: TRBV5-1
j_gene: TRBJ2-5
d_gene: -

CDR3nt: TGCAGCGTTGATGGCAGGGGAGTAAACTATGGCTACACCTTC
CDR3aa: CSVDGRGVNYGYTF
abundance: -
v_gene: TRBV29-1
j_gene: TRBJ1-2
d_gene: -

CDR3nt: TGTGCCAGTAAGGCATCTAATAGCAATCAGCCCCAGCATTTT
CDR3aa: CASKASNSNQPQHF
abundance: -
v_gene: TRBV19
j_gene: TRBJ1-5
d_gene: -

CDR3nt: TGTGCCACCGTGACAGTGGCAGGCACCGGGGAGCTGTTTTTT
CDR3aa: CATVTVAGTGELFF
abundance: -
v_gene: TRBV6-1
j_gene: TRBJ2-2
d_gene: -

CDR3nt: TGTGCCTGGTCGAGAGGAGGGGCCGAGAGCTCCTACGAGCAGTACTTC
CDR3aa: CAWSRGGAESSYEQYF
abundance: -
v_gene: TRBV30
j_gene: TRBJ2-7
d_gene: -

CDR3nt: TGTGCCTGGACCCCAGGATTGGGTCAGCCCCAGCATTTT
CDR3aa: CAWTPGLGQPQHF
abundance: -
v_gene: TRBV30
j_gene: TRBJ1-5
d_gene: -